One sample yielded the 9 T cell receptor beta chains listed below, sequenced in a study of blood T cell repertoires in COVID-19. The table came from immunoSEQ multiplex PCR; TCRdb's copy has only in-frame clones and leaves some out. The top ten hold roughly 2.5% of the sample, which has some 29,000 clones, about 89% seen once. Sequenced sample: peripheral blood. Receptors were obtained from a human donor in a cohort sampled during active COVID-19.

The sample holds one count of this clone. The CDR3 reads CASSPGWTGSSYEQYF. In DNA form, the CDR3 reads TGCGCCAGCAGCCCGGGGTGGACGGGGAGCTCCTACGAGCAGTACTTC. The chain carries TRBV5-1 and TRBJ2-7; weak D call: TRBD2 (5 bases). The germline CDR1 and CDR2 sequences are SGHRS and YFSETQ. This CDR3 is 16 amino acids long. V dropped 4 bases and J dropped 0 bases, with 17 bases sitting between them.

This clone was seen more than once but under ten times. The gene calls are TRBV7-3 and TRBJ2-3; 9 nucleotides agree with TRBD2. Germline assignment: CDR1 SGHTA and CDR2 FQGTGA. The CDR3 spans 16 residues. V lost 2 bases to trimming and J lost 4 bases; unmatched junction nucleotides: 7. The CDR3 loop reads CASSLGLALSSDTQYF. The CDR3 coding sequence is TGTGCCAGCAGCTTAGGACTAGCGCTAAGCTCAGATACGCAGTATTTT.

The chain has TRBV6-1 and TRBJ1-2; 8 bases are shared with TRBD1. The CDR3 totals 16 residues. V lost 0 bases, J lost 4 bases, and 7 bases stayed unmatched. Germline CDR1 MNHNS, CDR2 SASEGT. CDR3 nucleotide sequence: TGTGCCAGCAGTGAAGCGCCCGGACAGGGAATCTATGGCTACACCTTC. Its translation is CASSEAPGQGIYGYTF.

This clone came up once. The CDR3 loop is CSVEGGSGSYNEQFF. The CDR3 DNA follows: TGCAGCGTTGAAGGAGGCAGCGGGAGCTACAATGAGCAGTTCTTC. The V and J genes are TRBV29-1 and TRBJ2-1, with 8 bases matching TRBD2. The V segment lost 1 base and the J segment 3 bases; nucleotides outside the gene matches: 5. The CDR3 has 15 residues. In germline, CDR1 is SQVTM, CDR2 ANQGSEA.

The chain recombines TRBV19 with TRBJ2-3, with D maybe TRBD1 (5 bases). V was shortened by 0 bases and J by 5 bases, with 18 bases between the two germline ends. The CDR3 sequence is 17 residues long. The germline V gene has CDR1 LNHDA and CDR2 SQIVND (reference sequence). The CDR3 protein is CASSIDSGPGLRDTQYF. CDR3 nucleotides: TGTGCCAGTAGTATAGATTCAGGACCAGGGCTGAGAGATACGCAGTATTTT.

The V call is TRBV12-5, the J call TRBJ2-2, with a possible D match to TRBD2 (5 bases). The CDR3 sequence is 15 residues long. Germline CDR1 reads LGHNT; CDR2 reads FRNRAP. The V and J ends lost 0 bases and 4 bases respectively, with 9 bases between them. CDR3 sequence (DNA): TGTGCTAGTGGTTTGGTGCGGGTAGGCACCGGGGAGCTGTTTTTT. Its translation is CASGLVRVGTGELFF.

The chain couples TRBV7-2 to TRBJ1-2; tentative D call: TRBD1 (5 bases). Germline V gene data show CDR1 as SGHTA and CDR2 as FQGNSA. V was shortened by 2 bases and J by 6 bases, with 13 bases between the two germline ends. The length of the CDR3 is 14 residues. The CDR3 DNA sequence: TGTGCCAGCAGCTTATTTCAGGGTAGAGATGGCTACACCTTC. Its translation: CASSLFQGRDGYTF.

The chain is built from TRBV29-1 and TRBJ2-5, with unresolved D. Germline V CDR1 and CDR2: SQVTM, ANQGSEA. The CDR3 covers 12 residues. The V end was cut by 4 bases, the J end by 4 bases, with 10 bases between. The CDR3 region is CSVGLSRETQYF. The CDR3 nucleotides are TGCAGCGTTGGTTTATCGCGAGAGACCCAGTACTTC.

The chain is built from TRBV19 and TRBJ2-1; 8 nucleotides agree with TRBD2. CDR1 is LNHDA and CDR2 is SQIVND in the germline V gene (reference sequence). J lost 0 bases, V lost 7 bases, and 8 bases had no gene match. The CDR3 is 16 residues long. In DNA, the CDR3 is TGTGCCAGTACCCGGACTAGCCCCAGCTCCTACAATGAGCAGTTCTTC. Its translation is CASTRTSPSSYNEQFF.